This entry lists 24 T cell receptor beta chains sequenced from one sample in a study of T-cell reconstitution after alpha-beta-depleted transplantation in children. Unique molecular identifiers were incorporated during preparation of the TCRbeta library. Each CDR3 protein gets one entry after TCRdb re-called the PCR reads with MiXCR. The table shows 100,000 or so distinct CDR3 sequences, with roughly 7.6% occurring only once. Material: PBMCs, obtained before TCRalphabeta/CD19-depleted stem cell transplant. These receptors originate from a boy aged 2 to 9 with acute lymphoblastic leukemia, due to receive a stem cell transplant.

At least ten counts were recorded for this clonotype. The genes are TRBV27 and TRBJ1-4; 8 bases align to TRBD1. Per germline, CDR1 MNHEY and CDR2 SMNVEV (reference sequence). The J segment lost 4 bases and the V segment lost 5 bases, leaving 3 bases of the junction unmatched. The CDR3 is made up of 14 amino acids. CDR3 region: CASSQQGGNEKLFF. DNA for the CDR3: TGTGCCAGCAGTCAACAGGGGGGTAATGAAAAACTGTTTTTT.

The chain combines TRBV11-2 with TRBJ2-3; TRBD2 agrees at 15 bases. CDR3 length: 16 residues. Trimming at V came to 5 bases and at J to 5 bases, leaving 5 bases not matched to a gene. The germline V gene encodes CDR1 SGHAT and CDR2 FQNNGV. CDR3 DNA: TGTGCCAGCAGCCCCGGACTAGCGGGGGGGCAAGATACGCAGTATTTT. This translates into CASSPGLAGGQDTQYF.

The chain has TRBV4-3 and TRBJ1-1, with D maybe TRBD1 (6 bases). With 0 bases removed from V and 11 bases from J, the gap between germline ends came to 16 bases. The CDR3 contains 14 residues. The V gene's germline CDR1 is LGHNA and CDR2 YSLEER. The DNA for the CDR3 is TGCGCCAGCAGCCAAGATCACAGGGAAGAGGTGGCTTTCTTT. The encoded protein is CASSQDHREEVAFF.

In its sample, this clonotype was seen many times. The rearrangement uses TRBV20-1 and TRBJ2-4; a weak D match, TRBD1 (5 bases). Trimming removed 2 bases at V and 0 bases at J, with 14 bases between. The germline V gene has CDR1 DFQATT and CDR2 SNEGSKA (reference sequence). The CDR3 is 16 residues long. The CDR3 spells CSARTSGQLAKNIQYF. CDR3 DNA sequence: TGCAGTGCTAGAACCTCAGGACAACTAGCCAAAAACATTCAGTACTTC.

This clonotype was seen repeatedly, ten times or more. This chain uses TRBV6-5 with TRBJ1-6; weak D call: TRBD1 (5 bases). Trimming left V 4 bases short and J 10 bases short, with 14 bases between. CDR1 is MNHEY, CDR2 SVGAGI, per germline. The CDR3 loop spans 14 amino acids. The CDR3 reads CASSSGQGGSPLHF. The CDR3 DNA sequence: TGTGCCAGCAGTTCCGGGCAGGGAGGCTCACCCCTCCACTTT.

This clonotype was seen at least ten times. The chain carries TRBV29-1 and TRBJ2-1; the D is unclear. V gave up 3 bases and J gave up 6 bases, with 9 bases separating them. Per the germline V gene, CDR1 is SQVTM and CDR2 is ANQGSEA. This CDR3 is 12 amino acids long. DNA for the CDR3: TGCAGCGTTGATGTTCGGGTCAATGAGCAGTTCTTC. Its protein product is CSVDVRVNEQFF.

This clonotype was recorded at least ten times. V and J are TRBV29-1 and TRBJ2-1; 15 nucleotides agree with TRBD2. The V and J ends lost 7 bases and 7 bases, in that order; junction bases with no gene match: 8. Germline CDR1 is SQVTM and CDR2 is ANQGSEA. The CDR3 extends over 15 amino acids. The CDR3 sequence is CSATRTSGGDNEQFF. The CDR3 coding sequence is TGCAGCGCTACTCGGACTAGCGGGGGGGATAATGAGCAGTTCTTC.

This clonotype was seen more than once but under ten times. The V gene is TRBV20-1, the J gene TRBJ2-3; D not certain. Germline V gene data show CDR1 as DFQATT and CDR2 as SNEGSKA (reference sequence). The CDR3 has 11 residues. Trimming pared 7 bases from V and 4 bases from J, leaving 9 bases between. The CDR3 DNA reads TGCAGTGGTATCCTCGCAGATACGCAGTATTTT. Amino acid sequence: CSGILADTQYF.

The chain joins TRBV5-5 to TRBJ2-5; 11 positions agree with TRBD2. The CDR3 is 15 residues long. Germline CDR1 and CDR2: SGHKS and YYEKEE (reference sequence). With 0 bases clipped from V and 9 bases from J, the junction kept 7 bases outside the gene matches. DNA of the CDR3: TGTGCCAGCAGCTTGGTGCCTAGCGGGGGGTATGCCCAGTACTTC. Translating gives CASSLVPSGGYAQYF.

This clonotype was picked up many times. The J gene is TRBJ2-7, the V gene TRBV2; TRBD2 matches 9 bases. In germline, CDR1 is SNHLY, CDR2 FYNNEI. The CDR3 sequence is 14 residues long. V dropped 4 bases and J dropped 6; count of bases not matched to a gene: 7. Written as DNA, the CDR3 is TGTGCCAGCAGTGGGTCTAGCGGGGTGGGCGAGCAGTACTTC. Protein sequence: CASSGSSGVGEQYF.

There are a few counts of this clonotype. V and J are TRBV18 and TRBJ1-2, with D uncertain. V dropped 3 bases and J dropped 5 bases, with 10 bases sitting between them. Germline V CDR1 and CDR2: KGHSH, LQKENI. The CDR3 is 13 residues long. The CDR3 protein is CASSPEDLYGYTF. CDR3 in DNA: TGTGCCAGCTCACCTGAGGATCTTTATGGCTACACCTTC.

The rearrangement uses TRBV18 and TRBJ1-5; no definite D call. The CDR3 runs to 12 residues. Germline V gene lookup returns CDR1 KGHSH and CDR2 LQKENI. The ends were cut back, 0 bases at V and 6 bases at J, with 3 bases in the middle. CDR3 coding DNA: TGTGCCAGCTCACCACCTTCTCAGCCCCAGCATTTT. It translates to CASSPPSQPQHF. Using reference TRBV18 and TRBJ1-5 for the parts outside the CDR3, the full variable domain is NAGVMQNPRHLVRRRGQEARLRCSPMKGHSHVYWYRQLPEEGLKFMVYLQKENIIDESGMPKERFSAEFPKEGPSILRIQQVVRGDSAAYFCASSPPSQPQHFGDGTRLSIL.

The chain couples TRBV19 to TRBJ1-3, with 8 bases matching TRBD1. Trimming at V came to 4 bases and at J to 1 base, leaving 9 bases not matched to a gene. Germline CDR1 reads LNHDA; CDR2 reads SQIVND (reference sequence). CDR3 size: 17 residues. In nucleotides, the CDR3 is TGTGCCAGTAGTACCAGGACAGGGCTCCAATCTGGAAACACCATATATTTT. It specifies CASSTRTGLQSGNTIYF.

The V call is TRBV6-5, the J call TRBJ1-2; 7 positions agree with TRBD1. This CDR3 spans 15 amino acids. V was pared by 0 bases and J by 5 bases, with 6 bases of the junction left unmatched. CDR1 and CDR2 (germline): MNHEY, SVGAGI. CDR3: CASSYSRGVEYGYTF. The CDR3 nucleotides read TGTGCCAGCAGTTACTCCAGGGGGGTAGAGTATGGCTACACCTTC.

This clonotype was counted only a few times. V gene TRBV4-3 combines with J gene TRBJ2-2; D is possibly TRBD1 (6 bases). V lost 4 bases and J lost 6, with 21 bases in between. CDR3 size: 17 residues. Per germline, CDR1 LGHNA and CDR2 YSLEER. CDR3: CASSPTPRGRGSGELFF. CDR3 nucleotides: TGCGCCAGCAGCCCCACTCCCCGGGGCAGGGGTTCCGGGGAGCTGTTTTTT.

This clonotype was seen only a few times. This chain uses TRBV11-2 with TRBJ1-2; 8 nucleotides agree with TRBD1. The CDR3 contains 16 residues. Germline V gives CDR1 SGHAT, CDR2 FQNNGV. J lost 8 bases, V lost 5 bases, and 16 bases had no gene match. Here the CDR3 reads CASSHPQGPGGAGYTF. CDR3 sequence (DNA): TGTGCCAGCAGCCACCCGCAGGGTCCAGGGGGCGCAGGCTACACCTTC. Looking up the rest from reference TRBV11-2 and TRBJ1-2 gives the full variable domain: EAGVAQSPRYKIIEKRQSVAFWCNPISGHATLYWYQQILGQGPKLLIQFQNNGVVDDSQLPKDRFSAERLKGVDSTLKIQPAKLEDSAVYLCASSHPQGPGGAGYTFGSGTRLTVV.

This clonotype was counted ten times or more. The chain links TRBV4-3 to TRBJ2-1, with 7 nucleotides matching TRBD2. Germline V CDR1 and CDR2: LGHNA, YSLEER. J was trimmed by 2 bases and V by 6 bases; bases with no gene match: 4. This CDR3 contains 14 residues. DNA for the CDR3: TGCGCCAGCAGTACCGGGACTACCTACAATGAGCAGTTCTTC. Its protein is CASSTGTTYNEQFF.

This clonotype has a count of ten or more. The chain uses TRBV5-1 and TRBJ1-2; D remains unclear. The CDR3 is 14 residues long. V lost 6 bases and J 1 base, leaving 13 bases between the germline ends. Looked up from germline, CDR1 is SGHRS and CDR2 is YFSETQ. The CDR3 bases are TGCGCCAGCAATGAGGGTCAGATTAACTATGGCTACACCTTC. Its translation: CASNEGQINYGYTF. Combining the CDR3 with reference TRBV5-1 and TRBJ1-2 gives the whole variable domain KAGVTQTPRYLIKTRGQQVTLSCSPISGHRSVSWYQQTPGQGLQFLFEYFSETQRNKGNFPGRFSGRQFSNSRSEMNVSTLELGDSALYLCASNEGQINYGYTFGSGTRLTVV.

This clonotype occurred many times. The V gene is TRBV20-1, the J gene TRBJ2-1; no reliable D call. Deletions cut 5 bases from V and 0 bases from J, with 5 bases between. The CDR3 spans 12 residues. Germline V gene lookup returns CDR1 DFQATT and CDR2 SNEGSKA (reference sequence). CDR3 coding DNA: TGCAGTGCTCTGTCCTCCTACAATGAGCAGTTCTTC. It is translated as CSALSSYNEQFF.

V and J are TRBV16 and TRBJ1-2; D remains unclear. Germline V gives CDR1 KGHSY, CDR2 FQNENV. The CDR3 has 13 amino acids. V lost 0 bases, J lost 4 bases, and 6 bases lay in between. The CDR3 bases are TGTGCCAGCAGCCAATCCCTCAGCTATGGCTACACCTTC. Its protein product is CASSQSLSYGYTF.

This clonotype has a handful of counts. This chain links TRBV27 with TRBJ2-7; no clear D. CDR1 and CDR2 from the germline V gene are MNHEY and SMNVEV (reference sequence). The CDR3 contains 13 residues. Between the trimmed V and J ends, which lost 5 bases and 3 bases, there was a span of 11 bases. The CDR3 bases are TGTGCCAGCAGTACAAAGATTGACTACGAGCAGTACTTC. Its protein product is CASSTKIDYEQYF.

This clonotype was found a few times. The chain has TRBV20-1 and TRBJ1-1, with TRBD1 matching 9 bases. This CDR3 spans 14 amino acids. J was trimmed by 1 base and V by 5 bases; bases with no gene match: 5. CDR1 DFQATT and CDR2 SNEGSKA come from the germline V gene (reference sequence). The DNA for the CDR3 is TGCAGTGCTTTACAGGGGGCGGGGAACACTGAAGCTTTCTTT. Translating it yields CSALQGAGNTEAFF.

This clonotype rates as medium-sized. The chain carries TRBV5-1 and TRBJ2-7; 7 bases fit TRBD2. The CDR3 covers 14 residues. V lost 2 bases and J lost 6; bases outside the gene matches: 8. The germline gives CDR1 SGHRS, CDR2 YFSETQ. The CDR3 spells CASSFDSGAGEQYF. The CDR3 DNA reads as TGCGCCAGCAGCTTTGACAGCGGGGCTGGCGAGCAGTACTTC.

This chain joins TRBV6-1 and TRBJ1-3; 7 bases line up with TRBD1. Germline assignment: CDR1 MNHNS and CDR2 SASEGT. The length of the CDR3 is 16 residues. The ends lost 6 bases at V and 3 bases at J; junction bases unmatched: 11. The CDR3 DNA follows: TGTGCCAGCAGGAGTCTCAGGGGGACGGGTGGAAACACCATATATTTT. It translates to CASRSLRGTGGNTIYF.